This T cell receptor (beta chain) was captured by sequencing in a study of blood T cell repertoires in COVID-19. Looked up from germline, CDR1 is SGHAT and CDR2 is FQNNGV. V lost 2 bases, J lost 8 bases, and 10 bases stayed unmatched. The CDR3 runs to 17 residues. In the authors' methods: Quantification of nucleated cells was approximated via reference gene primer amplification. The method was immunoSEQ multiplex PCR; TCRdb's version includes in-frame clones alone and lacks a portion of them. The DNA gave D and trimming, while V, J and clone size come from that table. The sample shows more than 130,000 clones, more than 75% of them seen only once.

The clonotype comes from a woman between 40 and 50 years old with acute or convalescent COVID-19. The chain employs TRBV11-2 and TRBJ2-4; 12 bases are shared with TRBD2. The sequenced sample consisted of peripheral blood. CDR3 sequence reads: CASSLLLAGGGGDIQYF. CDR3 nucleotides: TGTGCCAGCAGCTTATTACTAGCGGGAGGTGGAGGGGACATTCAGTACTTC.